The T cell receptor beta chain described here comes from a study of Graves' ophthalmopathy and Graves' hyperthyroidism. This CDR3 has 14 residues. V lost 4 bases and J 6 bases, leaving 15 bases between the germline ends. Germline lookup yields CDR1 MNHEY and CDR2 SVGAGI. For repertoire sequencing, the TCR beta CDR3 regions were amplified from RNA transcripts. Investigators did first-round RT-PCR with HTBI primers, then second-round multiplex PCR. TCRdb processed the multiplex PCR reads anew with MiXCR; each CDR3 protein has one entry. The sample consists of about 620,000 distinct CDR3 sequences, 22% of them appearing once. The evidence that diagnosis relied on was clinical symptoms, serum thyroxine, TRAb, thyroid ultrasound and orbital computed tomography. This clonotype is a singleton in its sample. A much larger clone is a single base away; this may be a read error.

Sequenced material: peripheral blood. The clonotype was recovered from a young woman with stable Graves' hyperthyroidism. Some clones in this sample may be carry-over from other donors' samples. The rearrangement uses TRBV6-5 and TRBJ2-5; D ambiguous. The CDR3: CASSLVTTVQTQYF. In DNA, the CDR3 is TGTGCCAGCAGTTTGGTCACTACCGTTCAGACCCAGTACTTC.